What follows are 20 T cell receptor beta chains derived from one specimen sequenced in a study of blood T cell repertoires in COVID-19. Sequencing used immunoSEQ multiplex PCR; TCRdb keeps in-frame clones, though not all of them. The table has about 28,000 clones, roughly nine tenths seen once. Source material: peripheral blood. Receptors were obtained from a human donor in a cohort sampled during active COVID-19.

The CDR3 here is CASSWTYDQPQHF. CDR3 bases: TGTGCCAGCAGTTGGACATACGATCAGCCCCAGCATTTT. The V and J genes are TRBV6-6 and TRBJ1-5; a weak D match, TRBD1 (5 bases). This CDR3 region has 13 residues. Trimming left V 4 bases short and J 5 bases short, with 9 bases between. Germline CDR1 MNHNY, CDR2 SVGAGI (reference sequence).

Details on this clone: Other nucleotide sequences in the sample specify the same CDR3. The V call is TRBV11-2, the J call TRBJ1-5; D is undetermined. The V gene lost 2 bases and the J gene lost 2 bases, with 4 bases spanning the gap. There are 13 residues in the CDR3. CDR1 SGHAT and CDR2 FQNNGV come from the germline V gene. The CDR3 coding sequence is TGTGCCAGCAGCTTAACAGGCAATCAGCCCCAGCATTTT. Translation: CASSLTGNQPQHF.

Here the CDR3 DNA reads TGTGCCTGGAGTCCCGGGACAGGGATTAGCAATCAGCCCCAGCATTTT. This sequence encodes CAWSPGTGISNQPQHF. The V gene is TRBV30, the J gene TRBJ1-5; 9 bases are a match to TRBD1. The CDR3 is made up of 16 amino acids. J lost 0 bases, V lost 2 bases, and 5 bases had no gene match. Per germline, CDR1 GTSNPN and CDR2 SVGIG (reference sequence).

The genes are TRBV7-6 and TRBJ2-2; the match to TRBD2 covers 7 bases. The germline V gene has CDR1 SGHVS and CDR2 FNYEAQ. Trimming cost V 2 bases and J 1 base; bases outside gene matches: 7. The CDR3 extends over 17 amino acids. This CDR3 reads CASSLRPSGGNTGELFF. CDR3 nucleotides: TGTGCCAGCAGCTTAAGACCGTCGGGAGGGAACACCGGGGAGCTGTTTTTT.

The chain combines TRBV21-1 with TRBJ1-1; the D call of TRBD1 is as the table states it, not checked on the DNA. TRBV21-1 is noted as a pseudogene. The CDR3 is 19 amino acids. The CDR3 nucleotides are TGTGCCAGCAGCAAAAAAGGGGATAAACATACAGGAAAGAACACTGAAGCTTTCTTT. Its protein is CASSKKGDKHTGKNTEAFF.

The V call is TRBV3-1 (or the pseudogene TRBV3-2), the J call TRBJ2-1; 7 bases line up with TRBD2. The germline gives CDR1 LGHDT, CDR2 YNNKEL (reference sequence). The CDR3 contains 17 residues. J gave up 6 bases and V 3 bases, and 14 bases lay outside the gene matches. CDR3 bases: TGTGCCAGCAGCCATGGGTCCCAACTGACTAGCCGCAATGAGCAGTTCTTC. Its translation is CASSHGSQLTSRNEQFF.

The rearrangement links TRBV5-1 to TRBJ2-7, with D uncertain. CDR1 SGHRS and CDR2 YFSETQ come from the germline V gene. The CDR3 extends over 14 amino acids. Trimming removed 4 bases at V and 2 bases at J, with 13 bases between. The CDR3, as DNA: TGCGCCAGCAGCGTGGTAGTACAGCCCTACGAGCAGTACTTC. It specifies CASSVVVQPYEQYF.

The chain has TRBV7-2 and TRBJ2-7; 10 nucleotides align to TRBD2. The junction had 13 bases not matched to a gene; V was cut back by 5 bases and J by 0 bases. CDR3 length: 18 residues. The germline gives CDR1 SGHTA, CDR2 FQGNSA. CDR3 amino acids: CASSPRGSGRLNSYEQYF. Written as DNA, the CDR3 is TGTGCCAGCAGCCCACGGGGTAGCGGGAGGCTAAACTCCTACGAGCAGTACTTC.

The CDR3 DNA is TGTGCCAGCAGTTACCCTGACGGTACTAGGTCACCCCTCCACTTT. Translated, it gives CASSYPDGTRSPLHF. The genes are TRBV6-6 and TRBJ1-6; D unclear. The CDR3 is 15 amino acids. Deletions cut 2 bases from V and 10 bases from J, with 15 bases between. CDR1 is MNHNY and CDR2 is SVGAGI in the germline V gene (reference sequence).

V gene TRBV19 combines with J gene TRBJ2-1; TRBD2 matches at 11 bases. The CDR3 covers 18 residues. In germline, CDR1 is LNHDA, CDR2 SQIVND (reference sequence). J was trimmed by 5 bases and V by 7 bases; bases with no gene match: 16. CDR3 bases: TGTGCCAGTACCCGGGACGGTCTAGCGGGAGGCGGCAACAATGAGCAGTTCTTC. Its protein product is CASTRDGLAGGGNNEQFF.

The V and J genes are TRBV7-2 and TRBJ1-1, with 8 positions matching TRBD1. The CDR3 loop spans 15 amino acids. The J segment lost 1 base and the V segment lost 5 bases, leaving 6 bases of the junction unmatched. Germline V gene lookup returns CDR1 SGHTA and CDR2 FQGNSA. CDR3 sequence reads: CASSLQGGANTEAFF. The CDR3 DNA follows: TGTGCCAGCAGCCTACAGGGGGGGGCGAACACTGAAGCTTTCTTT.

The chain has TRBV7-8 and TRBJ2-7, with 8 bases fitting TRBD1. J was trimmed by 7 bases and V by 5 bases; bases with no gene match: 7. CDR1 and CDR2 (germline): SGHVS, FQNEAQ. This CDR3 contains 13 residues. Here the CDR3 reads CASSTRTGGEQYF. DNA of the CDR3: TGTGCCAGCAGCACCCGAACAGGGGGAGAGCAGTACTTC.

This chain connects TRBV6-5 to TRBJ2-5; TRBD1 aligns across 9 bases. The germline V gene encodes CDR1 MNHEY and CDR2 SVGAGI. Trimming cost V 4 bases and J 3 bases; bases outside gene matches: 6. This CDR3 has 15 amino acids. As DNA, the CDR3 is TGTGCCAGCAGTTCCGGGACAGGGTTGGAAGAGACCCAGTACTTC. The encoded protein is CASSSGTGLEETQYF.

V is TRBV6-5 and J is TRBJ2-2; TRBD1 is a possible D gene (6 bases). This CDR3 has 15 residues. Trimming removed 6 bases at V and 3 bases at J, with 14 bases between. The germline V gene has CDR1 MNHEY and CDR2 SVGAGI. CDR3 coding DNA: TGTGCCAGCAGGGTCGGACAGCCATACACCGGGGAGCTGTTTTTT. It codes for CASRVGQPYTGELFF.

This clone was detected only a few times. The rearrangement joins TRBV4-1 to TRBJ2-3; D may be TRBD1 (6 bases). Germline V gives CDR1 MGHRA, CDR2 YSYEKL. The CDR3 is 16 amino acids. Trimming left V 3 bases short and J 3 bases short, with 16 bases between. DNA of the CDR3: TGCGCCAGCAGCCACCCTACCGACAGGCCAACAGATACGCAGTATTTT. Translated: CASSHPTDRPTDTQYF.

For the CDR3, the DNA is TGTGCCTGGACCTTAGGAGGGACAGGGAATTCACCCCTCCACTTT. Translated, it gives CAWTLGGTGNSPLHF. The chain links TRBV30 to TRBJ1-6; 9 bases line up with TRBD1. V gave up 4 bases and J gave up 7 bases; unmatched junction bases: 8. CDR3 size: 15 residues. Germline assignment: CDR1 GTSNPN and CDR2 SVGIG (reference sequence).

The CDR3 nucleotides are TGTGCCAGCAGCGGAAGACAGGGGGTGGACGGCTACACCTTC. Amino acid sequence: CASSGRQGVDGYTF. The chain is built from TRBV9 and TRBJ1-2; 9 positions match TRBD1. The CDR3 has 14 amino acids. V dropped 3 bases and J dropped 8; count of bases not matched to a gene: 8. Germline assignment: CDR1 SGDLS and CDR2 YYNGEE. Variable domain in full (rest from reference TRBV9 and TRBJ1-2): DSGVTQTPKHLITATGQRVTLRCSPRSGDLSVYWYQQSLDQGLQFLIQYYNGEERAKGNILERFSAQQFPDLHSELNLSSLELGDSALYFCASSGRQGVDGYTFGSGTRLTVV.

The chain uses TRBV11-3 and TRBJ2-1; 7 bases fit TRBD1. The CDR3 spans 15 residues. The V and J ends lost 5 bases and 6 bases, in that order; junction bases with no gene match: 10. Germline values: CDR1 SGHNT, CDR2 YENEEA. In DNA, the CDR3 is TGTGCCAGCAGCCCCCGGGCAGGGGGTATCAATGAGCAGTTCTTC. Its translation is CASSPRAGGINEQFF.

This chain joins TRBV19 and TRBJ2-7; 7 positions match TRBD1. J lost 0 bases, V lost 7 bases, and 6 bases had no gene match. The CDR3 spans 14 residues. Germline values: CDR1 LNHDA, CDR2 SQIVND (reference sequence). The chain's CDR3 is CASTPGQSSYEQYF. CDR3 bases: TGTGCCAGTACCCCGGGACAGAGCTCCTACGAGCAGTACTTC.

The chain links TRBV11-2 to TRBJ1-4; D is unresolved. The V and J ends lost 1 base and 2 bases respectively, with 11 bases between them. Germline values: CDR1 SGHAT, CDR2 FQNNGV. The CDR3 extends over 16 amino acids. The CDR3: CASSLVVGRTNEKLFF. CDR3 nucleotide sequence: TGTGCCAGCAGCTTAGTTGTGGGGAGGACTAATGAAAAACTGTTTTTT.